This TCR beta chain was retrieved from a study of blood T cells in healthy people across ages. General study results and limits: With naive T cell percentage, TCR beta diversity showed a strong correlation.

Next came a second PCR, run for about 6 to 12 cycles, which used a sample-barcoded 5' primer along with a J-beta primer mix. TCRdb re-called the 5' RACE reads with MiXCR, one entry per CDR3 protein. This repertoire shows about 1.5 million distinct CDR3 sequences, around 40% found once; its top ten account for 4%. V lost 4 bases, J lost 7 bases, and 13 bases lay in between. Germline loops: CDR1 MGHRA, CDR2 YSYEKL. This CDR3 region has 14 residues. The authors drew ten milliliters of peripheral blood from each donor. A word on this clonotype: The antigen is undetermined.

The receptor was derived from a young woman in good health. The sample comprised blood. The chain carries TRBV4-1 and TRBJ1-4; possible D gene TRBD1, 5 bases. The CDR3 DNA reads TGCGCCAGCAGCCCCGGGGACGGGGGTGAAAAACTGTTTTTT. Its translation is CASSPGDGGEKLFF.